These 18 T cell receptor beta chains originate from one sample sequenced in a study of T cell repertoires in cytomegalovirus infection. Using its own MiXCR run on the reads, TCRdb lists one record per CDR3 protein. The data contain about 310,000 distinct CDR3 sequences, about a sixth of them singletons. The sample consisted of PBMCs. The receptors originated from a human donor in good health (CMV status not recorded). Some clones in this sample may be carry-over from other donors' samples.

The chain recombines TRBV4-2 with TRBJ1-4; D is perhaps TRBD1 (6 bases). Germline assignment: CDR1 LGHNA and CDR2 YNFKEQ. The CDR3 is 18 amino acids. Trimming took off 4 bases at V and 7 bases at J, with 25 bases between the two ends. DNA for the CDR3: TGTGCCAGCAGCCTCTTGACAGGAACTTATGCGATTCCTGAAAAACTGTTTTTT. Translation gives CASSLLTGTYAIPEKLFF.

J is TRBJ1-6 and V is TRBV11-2, with a weak D call TRBD1 (5 bases). This CDR3 is 13 amino acids long. Trimming pared 5 bases from V and 8 bases from J, leaving 10 bases between. CDR1 is SGHAT and CDR2 is FQNNGV in the germline V gene. The chain's CDR3 is CASSPTVYSPLHF. Here the CDR3 DNA reads TGTGCCAGCAGCCCGACAGTATATTCACCCCTCCACTTT.

Many counts were recorded for this clonotype. V and J are TRBV7-2 and TRBJ1-4; 10 bases match TRBD1. Germline V gives CDR1 SGHTA, CDR2 FQGNSA. The CDR3 consists of 15 residues. Germline trimming cut 4 bases from V and 7 bases from J; bases unmatched to any gene: 6. The CDR3 reads CASSYRQGAVEKLFF. The CDR3 bases are TGTGCCAGCAGCTACCGACAGGGGGCGGTTGAAAAACTGTTTTTT.

V is TRBV6-1 and J is TRBJ1-5; 7 positions match TRBD1. The V and J ends lost 7 bases and 0 bases, in that order; junction bases with no gene match: 21. The CDR3 consists of 20 residues. Germline CDR1 and CDR2: MNHNS and SASEGT. The CDR3 bases are TGTGCCAGCACTGCAATGACAGGGATTTCCAGCGCAGGTAGCAATCAGCCCCAGCATTTT. This encodes CASTAMTGISSAGSNQPQHF.

The V call is TRBV5-4, the J call TRBJ2-5, with D possibly TRBD1 on 5 matching bases. The V gene lost 4 bases and the J gene lost 4 bases, with 17 bases spanning the gap. Germline V gene lookup returns CDR1 SGHNT and CDR2 YYREEE (reference sequence). The CDR3 runs to 15 residues. CDR3 bases: TGTGCCAGCAGCAGGGGCTCGGTATCGTCAGAGACCCAGTACTTC. Its translation: CASSRGSVSSETQYF.

This clonotype came up a few times. The rearrangement uses TRBV20-1 and TRBJ1-5; 7 bases line up with TRBD1. The CDR3 length is 14 residues. Germline CDR1 DFQATT, CDR2 SNEGSKA (reference sequence). Germline trimming cut 3 bases from V and 4 bases from J; bases unmatched to any gene: 6. The CDR3 reads CSASGQVRNQPQHF. CDR3 in DNA: TGCAGTGCTAGCGGACAGGTGAGGAATCAGCCCCAGCATTTT.

In its sample, this clonotype was seen a few times. The genes are TRBV6-1 and TRBJ2-3; no clear D gene. The CDR3 has 11 residues. Germline V CDR1 and CDR2: MNHNS, SASEGT. The V gene lost 2 bases and the J gene lost 7 bases, with 4 bases spanning the gap. CDR3 loop: CASSERNTQYF. DNA for the CDR3: TGTGCCAGCAGTGAAAGGAATACGCAGTATTTT.

The chain employs TRBV28 and TRBJ2-7; perhaps D is TRBD1 or TRBD2 (6 bases each). This CDR3 is 14 amino acids long. V was clipped by 6 bases and J by 0 bases, with 12 bases between them. Germline-derived CDR1 and CDR2 are MDHEN and SYDVKM. Here the CDR3 reads CASRSWGASYEQYF. The CDR3 DNA follows: TGTGCCAGCAGATCGTGGGGGGCCTCCTACGAGCAGTACTTC.

In this sample, this clonotype turned up many times. This chain links TRBV7-2 with TRBJ1-3; D unresolved. This CDR3 has 13 residues. V was trimmed by 1 base and J by 4 bases, leaving 5 bases between them. Germline CDR1 reads SGHTA; CDR2 reads FQGNSA. The CDR3 reads CASSLDRGNTIYF. In DNA form, the CDR3 reads TGTGCCAGCAGCTTAGACAGAGGAAACACCATATATTTT.

This clonotype has just a few counts. For the CDR3, the DNA is TGTGCCACCAGCAGAGACAGGGATGATGGCTACACCTTC. This sequence encodes CATSRDRDDGYTF. The chain has TRBV15 and TRBJ1-2, with a weak D call TRBD1 (5 bases). Between the trimmed V and J ends, which lost 0 bases and 6 bases, there was a span of 8 bases. CDR3 length equals 13 residues. The germline CDR1 and CDR2 sequences are LNHNV and YYDKDF (reference sequence).

This clonotype was seen ten or more times. The chain uses TRBV7-9 and TRBJ1-4; no reliable D call. The CDR3 spans 14 residues. Trimming left V 5 bases short and J 5 bases short, with 12 bases between. The germline CDR1 and CDR2 sequences are SEHNR and FQNEAQ (reference sequence). CDR3 bases: TGTGCCAGCAGCAGTACGAGAGAGAATGAAAAACTGTTTTTT. It is translated as CASSSTRENEKLFF. The variable domain in full, completed from reference TRBV7-9 and TRBJ1-4, reads DTGVSQNPRHKITKRGQNVTFRCDPISEHNRLYWYRQTLGQGPEFLTYFQNEAQLEKSRLLSDRFSAERPKGSFSTLEIQRTEQGDSAMYLCASSSTRENEKLFFGSGTQLSVL.

V is TRBV6-5 and J is TRBJ2-1, with 11 bases identical to TRBD2. The CDR3 totals 16 residues. Trimming at V came to 0 bases and at J to 6 bases, leaving 4 bases not matched to a gene. Germline lookup yields CDR1 MNHEY and CDR2 SVGAGI. CDR3: CASSYSTSGGRNEQFF. CDR3 in DNA: TGTGCCAGCAGTTACTCTACTAGCGGGGGCCGCAATGAGCAGTTCTTC.

The rearrangement links TRBV3-1 to TRBJ2-4, with D possibly TRBD2 on 7 matching bases. The CDR3 is 14 amino acids. Germline loops: CDR1 LGHDT, CDR2 YNNKEL (reference sequence). V was shortened by 4 bases and J by 5 bases, with 12 bases between the two germline ends. In nucleotides, the CDR3 is TGTGCCAGCAGCCTTGAGGGGGGGGAAAACATTCAGTACTTC. Protein: CASSLEGGENIQYF.

The chain combines TRBV28 with TRBJ1-5; D call uncertain. V lost 6 bases to trimming and J lost 6 bases, with 12 bases between them. The CDR3 loop spans 13 amino acids. CDR1 and CDR2 from the germline V gene are MDHEN and SYDVKM. CDR3 amino acids: CASSRDHSQPQHF. The CDR3 DNA reads TGTGCCAGCAGCCGGGATCACAGTCAGCCCCAGCATTTT. Together with reference TRBV28 and TRBJ1-5, the CDR3 gives the full variable domain: DVKVTQSSRYLVKRTGEKVFLECVQDMDHENMFWYRQDPGLGLRLIYFSYDVKMKEKGDIPEGYSVSREKKERFSLILESASTNQTSMYLCASSRDHSQPQHFGDGTRLSIL.

This clonotype was counted many times. This rearrangement joins TRBV28 to TRBJ2-3; D unclear. The CDR3 runs 13 residues. The V gene's germline CDR1 is MDHEN and CDR2 SYDVKM. V was clipped by 6 bases and J by 6 bases, with 13 bases between them. The DNA of the CDR3 is TGTGCCAGCAGAGCTGCCCCCCCGGATACGCAGTATTTT. Its protein is CASRAAPPDTQYF.

This clonotype was counted ten times or more. The rearrangement joins TRBV28 to TRBJ1-2, with 11 bases that match TRBD1. The CDR3 runs 15 residues. J was trimmed by 5 bases and V by 3 bases; bases with no gene match: 5. From germline, CDR1 is MDHEN and CDR2 SYDVKM. In DNA, the CDR3 is TGTGCCAGCAGTTTCGGGACAGGGGGGAGTTATGGCTACACCTTC. Protein sequence: CASSFGTGGSYGYTF.

The chain has TRBV12-3 or TRBV12-4 and TRBJ2-2, with 13 bases fitting TRBD2. The J segment lost 4 bases and the V segment lost 4 bases, leaving 3 bases of the junction unmatched. This CDR3 is built from 16 residues. Here the CDR3 DNA reads TGTGCCAGCAGTTCGGGACTAGCGGGGCCCACCGGGGAGCTGTTTTTT. The encoded protein is CASSSGLAGPTGELFF.

The chain combines TRBV2 with TRBJ2-7; tentatively, D is TRBD1 (6 bases). The V end was cut by 6 bases, the J end by 2 bases, with 17 bases between. Germline lookup yields CDR1 SNHLY and CDR2 FYNNEI. The CDR3 loop spans 15 amino acids. The chain's CDR3 is CASRSIRDTTYEQYF. CDR3 nucleotide sequence: TGTGCCAGCAGAAGCATAAGGGACACCACCTACGAGCAGTACTTC.